Shown below are 7 T cell receptor beta chains from a single sample sequenced in a study of T cell responses to AZD1222 COVID-19 vaccine. Sequencing used immunoSEQ multiplex PCR; TCRdb keeps in-frame clones, though not all of them. Of some 180,000 clones listed, about 90% are singletons. This sample comprised peripheral blood, obtained on day 0 of AZD1222 vaccination. Source of these receptors: an adult in good health.

The chain joins TRBV11-3 to TRBJ2-3, with 11 nucleotides matching TRBD2. Trimming took 4 bases from V and 2 from J; bases not matched to a gene: 8. The CDR3 runs to 17 residues. Germline CDR1 SGHNT, CDR2 YENEEA. The CDR3 loop reads CASSSSLLAGVTDTQYF. The DNA of the CDR3 is TGTGCCAGCAGCTCCAGCCTACTAGCGGGGGTCACAGATACGCAGTATTTT.

The rearrangement joins TRBV7-2 to TRBJ1-6, with D unresolved. Germline V gives CDR1 SGHTA, CDR2 FQGNSA. V lost 1 base and J lost 7, with 11 bases in between. This CDR3 contains 15 residues. In nucleotides, the CDR3 is TGTGCCAGCAGCTTAGAAGGCGGAGCGAATTCACCCCTCCACTTT. Its translation: CASSLEGGANSPLHF.

This clone was seen a handful of times. This chain links TRBV3-1 (or the pseudogene TRBV3-2) with TRBJ2-7; tentatively, D is TRBD1 (5 bases). CDR3 length equals 14 residues. Germline CDR1 LGHDT, CDR2 YNNKEL (reference sequence). The V end was cut by 3 bases, the J end by 0 bases, with 9 bases between. The CDR3 spells CASSHSDSSYEQYF. DNA of the CDR3: TGTGCCAGCAGCCATTCCGACAGCTCCTACGAGCAGTACTTC.

The rearrangement uses TRBV4-2 and TRBJ1-4; D is possibly TRBD1 (5 bases). Germline values: CDR1 LGHNA, CDR2 YNFKEQ. This CDR3 has 18 residues. V lost 1 base, J lost 0 bases, and 15 bases lay in between. The CDR3 DNA reads TGTGCCAGCAGCCAAGGCCCCGGGGGAGCCGCAACTAATGAAAAACTGTTTTTT. This codes for CASSQGPGGAATNEKLFF.

The chain combines TRBV18 with TRBJ1-1; unclear D gene. The CDR3 sequence is 16 residues long. V lost 0 bases and J lost 4, with 15 bases in between. Looked up from germline, CDR1 is KGHSH and CDR2 is LQKENI. For the CDR3, the DNA is TGTGCCAGCTCACCACCCGCGCCGGACGTGGGCACTGAAGCTTTCTTT. This encodes CASSPPAPDVGTEAFF.

The genes are TRBV5-1 and TRBJ2-3, with D possibly matching TRBD1 (5 bases). V lost 4 bases and J 4 bases, leaving 10 bases between the germline ends. Germline lookup yields CDR1 SGHRS and CDR2 YFSETQ. The CDR3 covers 13 residues. The CDR3, as DNA: TGCGCCAGCAGCGATAAGGGGTCAGATACGCAGTATTTT. Translation: CASSDKGSDTQYF.

The chain joins TRBV6-2 or TRBV6-3 to TRBJ1-1; D call uncertain. V gave up 0 bases and J gave up 1 base, with 6 bases separating them. The CDR3 totals 14 residues. Germline V gene lookup returns CDR1 MNHEY and CDR2 SVGEGT. The CDR3 DNA reads TGTGCCAGCAGTTACTCTATACCGAACACTGAAGCTTTCTTT. Translating gives CASSYSIPNTEAFF.